This T cell receptor (beta chain) was retrieved from a study of blood T cell repertoires in COVID-19. This CDR3 comprises 18 residues. The germline CDR1 and CDR2 sequences are LGHDT and YNNKEL (reference sequence). V shed 3 bases, J shed 2 bases, and the junction held 12 bases outside the gene matches. Clones were read by immunoSEQ multiplex PCR, and TCRdb kept only the in-frame ones, dropping some. This table holds 300,000 or so clones, around 84% found once. The rearrangement joins TRBV3-1 (or the pseudogene TRBV3-2) to TRBJ2-3; TRBD2 matches at 9 bases. The receptor was derived from a woman in her late teens or twenties who had recovered from COVID-19. Sequenced: PBMCs or T cells enriched from blood (not recorded which). CDR3 region: CASSQLGLSGGSTDTQYF. The CDR3, as DNA: TGTGCCAGCAGCCAGTTAGGCCTTAGCGGGGGTTCCACAGATACGCAGTATTTT.